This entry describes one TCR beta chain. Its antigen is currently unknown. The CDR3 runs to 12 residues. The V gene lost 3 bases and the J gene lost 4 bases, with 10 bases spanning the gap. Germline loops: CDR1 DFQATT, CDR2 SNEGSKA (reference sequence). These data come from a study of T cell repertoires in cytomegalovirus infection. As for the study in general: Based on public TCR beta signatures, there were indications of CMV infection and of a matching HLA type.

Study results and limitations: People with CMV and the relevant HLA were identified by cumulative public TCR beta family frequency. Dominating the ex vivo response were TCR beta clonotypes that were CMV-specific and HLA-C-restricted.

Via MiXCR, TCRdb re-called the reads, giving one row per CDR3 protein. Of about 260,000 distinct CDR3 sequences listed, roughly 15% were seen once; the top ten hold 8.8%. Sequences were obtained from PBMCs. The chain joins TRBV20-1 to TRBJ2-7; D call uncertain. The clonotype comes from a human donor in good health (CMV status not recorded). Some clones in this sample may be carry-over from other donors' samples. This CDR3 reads CSARAGSYEQYF. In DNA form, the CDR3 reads TGCAGTGCTAGGGCAGGTTCGTACGAGCAGTACTTC.